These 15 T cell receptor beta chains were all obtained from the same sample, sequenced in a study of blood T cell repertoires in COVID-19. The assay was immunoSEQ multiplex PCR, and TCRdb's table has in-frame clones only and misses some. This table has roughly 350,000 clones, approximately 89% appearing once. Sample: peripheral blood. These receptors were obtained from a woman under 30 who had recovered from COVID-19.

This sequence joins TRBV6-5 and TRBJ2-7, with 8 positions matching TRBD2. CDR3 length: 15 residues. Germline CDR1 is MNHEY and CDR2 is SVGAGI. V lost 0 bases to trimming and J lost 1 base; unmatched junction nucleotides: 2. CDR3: CASSYSREVSYEQYV. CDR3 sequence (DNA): TGTGCCAGCAGTTACTCGCGGGAGGTTTCCTACGAGCAGTACGTC.

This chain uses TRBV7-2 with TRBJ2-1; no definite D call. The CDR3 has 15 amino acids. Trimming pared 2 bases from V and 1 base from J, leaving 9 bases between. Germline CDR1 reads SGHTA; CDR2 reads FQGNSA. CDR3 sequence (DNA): TGTGCCAGCAGCTTAAGCACGTCTTCCTACAATGAGCAGTTCTTC. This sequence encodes CASSLSTSSYNEQFF.

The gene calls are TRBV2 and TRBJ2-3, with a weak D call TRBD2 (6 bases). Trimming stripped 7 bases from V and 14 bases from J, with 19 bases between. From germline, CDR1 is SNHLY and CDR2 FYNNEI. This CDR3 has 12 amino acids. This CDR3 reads CASTASGGNWYF. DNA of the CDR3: TGTGCCAGCACCGCCTCTGGAGGGAACTGGTATTTT.

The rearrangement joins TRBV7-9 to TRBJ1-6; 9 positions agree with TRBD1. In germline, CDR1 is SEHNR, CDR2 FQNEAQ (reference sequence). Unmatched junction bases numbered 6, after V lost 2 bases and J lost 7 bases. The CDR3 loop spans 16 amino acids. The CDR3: CASSLKGQGLNSPLHF. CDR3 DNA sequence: TGTGCCAGCAGCTTAAAGGGACAGGGTCTGAATTCACCCCTCCACTTT.

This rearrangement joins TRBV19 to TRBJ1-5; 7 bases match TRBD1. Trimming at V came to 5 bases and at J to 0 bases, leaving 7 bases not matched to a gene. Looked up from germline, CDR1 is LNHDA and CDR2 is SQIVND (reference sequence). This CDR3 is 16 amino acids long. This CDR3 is CASSRRGQVSNQPQHF. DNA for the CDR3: TGTGCCAGTAGTCGACGTGGACAGGTTAGCAATCAGCCCCAGCATTTT.

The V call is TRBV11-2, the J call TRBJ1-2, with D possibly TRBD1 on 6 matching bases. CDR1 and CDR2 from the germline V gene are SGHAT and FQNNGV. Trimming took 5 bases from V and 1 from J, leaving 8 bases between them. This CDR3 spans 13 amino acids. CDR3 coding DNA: TGTGCCAGCAGCCTACAGGGTAACTATGGCTACACCTTC. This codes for CASSLQGNYGYTF.

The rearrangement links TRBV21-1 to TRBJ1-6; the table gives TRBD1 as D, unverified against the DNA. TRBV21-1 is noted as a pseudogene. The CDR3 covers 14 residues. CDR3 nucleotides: TGTGCCAGCAGCAAAGAACAGGGCGATTCACCCCTCCACTTT. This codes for CASSKEQGDSPLHF.

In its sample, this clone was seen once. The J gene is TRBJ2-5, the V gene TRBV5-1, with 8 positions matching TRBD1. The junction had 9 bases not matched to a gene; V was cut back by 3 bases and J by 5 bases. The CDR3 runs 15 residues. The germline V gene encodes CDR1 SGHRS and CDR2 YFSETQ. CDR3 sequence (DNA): TGCGCCAGCAGCTACACCCGGGACAGGTGGGAGACCCAGTACTTC. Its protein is CASSYTRDRWETQYF.

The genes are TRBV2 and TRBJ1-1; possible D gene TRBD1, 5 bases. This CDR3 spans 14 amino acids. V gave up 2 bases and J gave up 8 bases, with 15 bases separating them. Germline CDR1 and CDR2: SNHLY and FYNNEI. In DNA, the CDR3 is TGTGCCAGCAGTGAATTTGGGGGGATTGGGGAAGCTTTCTTT. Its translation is CASSEFGGIGEAFF.

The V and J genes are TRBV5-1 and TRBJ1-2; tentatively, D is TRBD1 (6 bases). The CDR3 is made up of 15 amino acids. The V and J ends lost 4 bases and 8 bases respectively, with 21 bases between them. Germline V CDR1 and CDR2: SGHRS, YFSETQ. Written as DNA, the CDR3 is TGCGCCAGCAGCAACGAACAGGGAGTGGTTGGGGGCTACACCTTC. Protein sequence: CASSNEQGVVGGYTF.

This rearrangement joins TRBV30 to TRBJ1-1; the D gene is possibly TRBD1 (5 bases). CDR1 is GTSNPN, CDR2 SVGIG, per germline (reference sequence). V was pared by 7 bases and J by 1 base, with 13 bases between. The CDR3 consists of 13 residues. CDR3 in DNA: TGTGCCTTAAGAGGTAGGGGGAACACTGAAGCTTTCTTT. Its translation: CALRGRGNTEAFF. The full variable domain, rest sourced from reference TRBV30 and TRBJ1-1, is SQTIHQWPATLVQPVGSPLSLECTVEGTSNPNLYWYRQAAGRGLQLLFYSVGIGQISSEVPQNLSASRPQDRQFILSSKKLLLSDSGFYLCALRGRGNTEAFFGQGTRLTVV.

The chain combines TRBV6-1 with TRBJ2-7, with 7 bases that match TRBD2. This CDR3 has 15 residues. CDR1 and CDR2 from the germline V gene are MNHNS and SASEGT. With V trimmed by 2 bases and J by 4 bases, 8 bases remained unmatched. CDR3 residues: CASSERQGSGYEQYV. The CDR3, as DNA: TGTGCCAGCAGTGAAAGGCAGGGTAGCGGGTACGAGCAGTACGTC.

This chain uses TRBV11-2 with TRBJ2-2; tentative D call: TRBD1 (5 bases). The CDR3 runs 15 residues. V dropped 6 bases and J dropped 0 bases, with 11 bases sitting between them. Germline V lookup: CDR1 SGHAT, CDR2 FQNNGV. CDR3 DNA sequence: TGTGCCAGCAGGTACAGGAAAACGAACACCGGGGAGCTGTTTTTT. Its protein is CASRYRKTNTGELFF.

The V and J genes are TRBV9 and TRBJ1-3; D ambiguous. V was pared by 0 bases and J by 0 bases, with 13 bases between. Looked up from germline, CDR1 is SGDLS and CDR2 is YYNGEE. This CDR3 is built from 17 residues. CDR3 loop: CASSVAGGRSSGNTIYF. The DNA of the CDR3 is TGTGCCAGCAGCGTAGCAGGAGGCCGGTCCTCTGGAAACACCATATATTTT.

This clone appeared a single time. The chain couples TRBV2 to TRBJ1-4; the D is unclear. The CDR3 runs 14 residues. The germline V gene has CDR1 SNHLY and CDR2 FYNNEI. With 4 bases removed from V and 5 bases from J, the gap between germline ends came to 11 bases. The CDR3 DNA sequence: TGTGCCAGCAGTGTGCTACAGACAAATGAAAAACTGTTTTTT. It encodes CASSVLQTNEKLFF.